This TCR beta chain was captured in a study of OX40 agonist ivuxolimab in advanced cancers. Background on the study: Each dose-escalation patient presented with hepatocellular carcinoma, melanoma, renal cell or head and neck cancer. Three patients responded partially, comprising one with hepatocellular carcinoma and two with cutaneous melanoma.

Findings and caveats of the study: Low normalized clonal expansion also occurred in some nonresponding patients. The study found that CD8+ T cells averaged more expanded clones than CD4+.

CDR3 length equals 14 residues. The V and J ends lost 2 bases and 1 base respectively, with 8 bases between them. Germline CDR1 reads SGHAT; CDR2 reads FQNNGV. Some clones are missing from TCRdb's copy, which holds only in-frame ones; the method was immunoSEQ multiplex PCR. The sample yields tens of thousands of clones, 80% seen once. About this clone: Its antigen is unidentified.

The V call is TRBV11-2, the J call TRBJ1-1; D gene uncertain. The starting material was CD4+ or CD8+ T cells sorted from blood, obtained in a trial of the OX40 agonist ivuxolimab. The receptor was derived from an adult with an advanced solid tumor such as melanoma, head and neck, liver or kidney cancer. The CDR3 DNA is TGTGCCAGCAGCTTATGGGCGGGGAACACTGAAGCTTTCTTT. Encoded protein: CASSLWAGNTEAFF.